The 16 T cell receptor beta chains presented below share a single source sample, sequenced in a study of shared clonotypes between healthy human individuals. Repertoires were generated with immunoSEQ multiplex PCR, while TCRdb's copy carries only in-frame clones and drops some. The sample lists some 350,000 clones, roughly 70% occurring once. The specimen sequenced was memory CD4+ T cells sorted from blood. Subset specified: CD45RA-negative fraction. The receptors originated from a young man in good health.

The rearrangement links TRBV11-3 to TRBJ2-2, with 7 positions matching TRBD2. CDR1 SGHNT and CDR2 YENEEA come from the germline V gene. V shed 1 base and J 1 base; nucleotides not matched to a gene: 0. The CDR3 is 15 amino acids. This CDR3 is CASSLAGGNTGELFF. In DNA form, the CDR3 reads TGTGCCAGCAGCTTAGCGGGAGGGAACACCGGGGAGCTGTTTTTT. The whole variable domain, remainder taken from reference TRBV11-3 and TRBJ2-2, is EAGVVQSPRYKIIEKKQPVAFWCNPISGHNTLYWYLQNLGQGPELLIRYENEEAVDDSQLPKDRFSAERLKGVDSTLKIQPAELGDSAVYLCASSLAGGNTGELFFGEGSRLTVL.

Written as DNA, the CDR3 is TGTGCCAGCAGCTCACCACCTCCGACCTACGAGCAGTACTTC. It yields the protein CASSSPPPTYEQYF. The chain employs TRBV7-9 and TRBJ2-7; D is uncertain. The CDR3 is made up of 14 amino acids. Germline loops: CDR1 SEHNR, CDR2 FQNEAQ (reference sequence). V dropped 4 bases and J dropped 2 bases, with 12 bases sitting between them.

The gene calls are TRBV5-4 and TRBJ1-6, with D maybe TRBD1 (5 bases). The CDR3 loop spans 15 amino acids. The V gene lost 0 bases and the J gene lost 3 bases, with 7 bases spanning the gap. Per germline, CDR1 SGHNT and CDR2 YYREEE (reference sequence). In DNA form, the CDR3 reads TGTGCCAGCAGCTTGGAAGGGGTCTATAATTCACCCCTCCACTTT. Translating it yields CASSLEGVYNSPLHF.

This clone was seen once. The chain is built from TRBV5-1 and TRBJ2-1; D remains ambiguous. Germline CDR1 reads SGHRS; CDR2 reads YFSETQ. CDR3 length equals 12 residues. Trimming left V 0 bases short and J 8 bases short, with 6 bases between. In nucleotides, the CDR3 is TGCGCCAGCAGCTTGGCCTTTGATGAGCAGTTCTTC. Amino acids: CASSLAFDEQFF.

The chain employs TRBV6-1 and TRBJ2-5; TRBD1 matches at 7 bases. This CDR3 has 12 residues. Trimming removed 10 bases from V and 9 bases from J; junction bases left unmatched: 11. Germline lookup yields CDR1 MNHNS and CDR2 SASEGT. The CDR3: CATRTGLVAQYF. The CDR3 coding sequence is TGTGCCACCAGGACAGGCCTAGTCGCCCAGTACTTC.

The chain combines TRBV19 with TRBJ1-1; D gene ambiguous. From germline, CDR1 is LNHDA and CDR2 SQIVND (reference sequence). The V and J ends lost 4 bases and 1 base respectively, with 10 bases between them. The CDR3 has 14 amino acids. This CDR3 reads CASSKLQENTEAFF. The CDR3 region has the DNA TGTGCCAGTAGTAAACTTCAGGAGAACACTGAAGCTTTCTTT.

V gene TRBV7-8 combines with J gene TRBJ2-1; maybe TRBD1 (5 bases). CDR3 size: 15 residues. The V end was cut by 5 bases, the J end by 0 bases, with 11 bases between. Looked up from germline, CDR1 is SGHVS and CDR2 is FQNEAQ. Written as DNA, the CDR3 is TGTGCCAGCAGCAGCAGGGTTGGCTCCTACAATGAGCAGTTCTTC. This codes for CASSSRVGSYNEQFF.

J is TRBJ2-1 and V is TRBV12-5; D unresolved. This CDR3 has 15 amino acids. Trimming took off 1 base at V and 6 bases at J, with 13 bases between the two ends. The germline V gene has CDR1 LGHNT and CDR2 FRNRAP. Written as DNA, the CDR3 is TGTGCTAGTGGTTTGGCCCTGATGGGTACCAATGAGCAGTTCTTC. It translates to CASGLALMGTNEQFF.

This chain uses TRBV18 with TRBJ2-1; D uncertain. V lost 1 base, J lost 6 bases, and 7 bases lay in between. Looked up from germline, CDR1 is KGHSH and CDR2 is LQKENI. The CDR3 runs 13 residues. In nucleotides, the CDR3 is TGTGCCAGCTCACCACGGTCCCCCAATGAGCAGTTCTTC. Its protein product is CASSPRSPNEQFF.

This clone showed up just a few times. The gene calls are TRBV5-1 and TRBJ2-6; D gene ambiguous. Germline V CDR1 and CDR2: SGHRS, YFSETQ. There are 13 residues in the CDR3. With 1 base removed from V and 1 base from J, the gap between germline ends came to 0 bases. The chain's CDR3 is CASSLSGANVLTF. The CDR3 DNA follows: TGCGCCAGCAGCTTGTCTGGGGCCAACGTCCTGACTTTC.

This clone was counted only a few times. The gene calls are TRBV5-1 and TRBJ1-1; TRBD1 might be the D (6 bases). The CDR3 is made up of 15 amino acids. The germline V gene encodes CDR1 SGHRS and CDR2 YFSETQ. V dropped 0 bases and J dropped 4 bases, with 13 bases sitting between them. In DNA form, the CDR3 reads TGCGCCAGCAGCTTGGTAGAGGGGGAGGGCACTGAAGCTTTCTTT. Translation gives CASSLVEGEGTEAFF.

The rearrangement joins TRBV7-2 to TRBJ2-7, with 7 bases lining up with TRBD2. The CDR3 is 16 amino acids. The V segment lost 0 bases and the J segment 3 bases; nucleotides outside the gene matches: 8. Germline V gene data show CDR1 as SGHTA and CDR2 as FQGNSA. The CDR3 is CASSLARSSGSYEQYF. The CDR3 DNA follows: TGTGCCAGCAGCTTAGCGAGGTCTAGCGGAAGCTACGAGCAGTACTTC.

This sequence joins TRBV6-5 and TRBJ2-5; 7 bases match TRBD1. J gave up 5 bases and V 5 bases, and 11 bases lay outside the gene matches. This CDR3 has 15 residues. Germline assignment: CDR1 MNHEY and CDR2 SVGAGI. The CDR3 here is CASSTGTVLGETQYF. The DNA of the CDR3 is TGTGCCAGCAGTACCGGGACAGTTTTGGGGGAGACCCAGTACTTC.

CDR3 region: CASSLQQEQEKLFF. The CDR3 nucleotides read TGTGCCAGCAGCTTACAGCAGGAGCAGGAAAAACTGTTTTTT. The chain has TRBV2 and TRBJ1-4; D is unresolved. The CDR3 contains 14 residues. V was shortened by 6 bases and J by 8 bases, with 16 bases between the two germline ends. The V gene's germline CDR1 is SNHLY and CDR2 FYNNEI.

J is TRBJ1-5 and V is TRBV28, with D tentatively TRBD1 (5 bases). Germline V CDR1 and CDR2: MDHEN, SYDVKM. V lost 8 bases, J lost 0 bases, and 20 bases lay in between. The CDR3 totals 17 residues. CDR3 in amino acids: CASLLRVQGHSNQPQHF. CDR3 nucleotides: TGTGCCAGCCTTTTAAGGGTGCAGGGTCATAGCAATCAGCCCCAGCATTTT.

This clone showed up just a few times. The chain uses TRBV30 and TRBJ1-1; no definite D call. There are 12 residues in the CDR3. CDR1 GTSNPN and CDR2 SVGIG come from the germline V gene (reference sequence). Trimming removed 7 bases from V and 7 bases from J, with 16 bases in between. In DNA, the CDR3 is TGTGCCTTTGGAAGGTCGGTGGTTGAAGCTTTCTTT. Amino acid sequence: CAFGRSVVEAFF.